What follows describes a single T cell receptor (beta chain). The record originates from a study of blood T cells in healthy people across ages. Using a J-beta primer mix together with a sample-barcoded 5' primer, a second PCR was run for about 6 to 11 cycles. TCRdb reprocessed the 5' RACE reads with MiXCR, giving one entry per CDR3 protein. Of 1.5 million to 2 million distinct CDR3 sequences listed, 25% to 30% are singletons. Sequencing was performed on blood. This receptor was obtained from a young woman in good health.

The CDR3 region has the DNA TGTGCCAGCAGTATTCGGACTAGCGGAGATACGCAGTATTTT. It specifies CASSIRTSGDTQYF. This sequence joins TRBV12-3 or TRBV12-4 and TRBJ2-3; TRBD2 aligns across 10 bases. CDR3 size: 14 residues. The J segment lost 5 bases and the V segment lost 5 bases, leaving 4 bases of the junction unmatched.